The 28 T cell receptor beta chains reported below all come from one sample, sequenced in a study of sequential checkpoint blockade in melanoma. Treatment reported: randomized to nivolumab then ipilimumab (arm A) or the reverse (arm B). TCRdb's table, derived via immunoSEQ multiplex PCR, lists solely in-frame clones and lacks some. The sample holds about 5,700 clones, 22% seen once. The specimen was tumor tissue (inferred from file names), collected from a patient given nivolumab and ipilimumab in sequence. These receptors were obtained from a human donor with melanoma.

The chain carries TRBV15 and TRBJ2-5; D uncertain. In germline, CDR1 is LNHNV, CDR2 YYDKDF (reference sequence). The CDR3 extends over 14 amino acids. Trimming removed 1 base from V and 2 bases from J, with 8 bases in between. The CDR3, as DNA: TGTGCCACCAGCAGAGTTGGGATTCAAGAGACCCAGTACTTC. The encoded protein is CATSRVGIQETQYF.

The chain recombines TRBV30 with TRBJ1-1; unclear D gene. The V end lost 4 bases, the J end lost 1 base, and 4 bases lay between the germline ends. Germline V gene sequence: CDR1 GTSNPN, CDR2 SVGIG (reference sequence). The CDR3 spans 11 residues. CDR3 amino acids: CAWNRNTEAFF. The CDR3 DNA is TGTGCCTGGAATCGGAACACTGAAGCTTTCTTT.

The chain recombines TRBV19 with TRBJ1-2; D call uncertain. This CDR3 spans 12 amino acids. V lost 5 bases and J lost 6, with 10 bases in between. Per the germline V gene, CDR1 is LNHDA and CDR2 is SQIVND (reference sequence). This CDR3 reads CASSLRLDGYTF. In DNA, the CDR3 is TGTGCCAGTAGTTTACGATTGGATGGCTACACCTTC.

This clone came up many times. The chain is built from TRBV6-8 and TRBJ2-7; D not certain. The CDR3 is made up of 12 amino acids. Germline V lookup: CDR1 MNHGY, CDR2 SAAAGT. V was clipped by 2 bases and J by 6 bases, with 8 bases between them. The CDR3 spells CASSYGGGEQYF. The CDR3 DNA is TGTGCCAGCAGTTACGGCGGCGGCGAGCAGTACTTC.

Within the sample, this clone is medium-sized. This chain connects TRBV6-8 to TRBJ1-3, with no clear D. The V and J ends lost 2 bases and 0 bases respectively, with 8 bases between them. CDR3 size: 15 residues. Germline lookup yields CDR1 MNHGY and CDR2 SAAAGT. The CDR3 sequence: CASSYPLTSGNTIYF. The CDR3 DNA reads TGTGCCAGCAGTTACCCGTTGACCTCTGGAAACACCATATATTTT.

This sequence joins TRBV19 and TRBJ2-1; D gene unclear. The CDR3 totals 13 residues. The V gene's germline CDR1 is LNHDA and CDR2 SQIVND (reference sequence). Trimming took off 0 bases at V and 8 bases at J, with 8 bases between the two ends. Here the CDR3 DNA reads TGTGCCAGTAGTATAGACCTGGGCTATGAGCAGTTCTTC. Its translation: CASSIDLGYEQFF.

This clone was observed at least ten times. The chain recombines TRBV2 with TRBJ1-4, with a possible D match to TRBD1 (6 bases). The CDR3 runs to 16 residues. Germline V CDR1 and CDR2: SNHLY, FYNNEI. Trimming removed 3 bases from V and 3 bases from J, with 14 bases in between. CDR3: CASSEDQQGANEKLFF. Here the CDR3 DNA reads TGTGCCAGCAGTGAGGACCAACAGGGAGCTAATGAAAAACTGTTTTTT.

The genes are TRBV28 and TRBJ2-3, with 10 bases identical to TRBD2. The trim removed 5 bases at V and 1 base at J, leaving 3 bases unmatched. Germline CDR1 MDHEN, CDR2 SYDVKM. The CDR3 is made up of 15 amino acids. In nucleotides, the CDR3 is TGTGCCAGCAGTGGACTAGCGGATCGCACAGATACGCAGTATTTT. It specifies CASSGLADRTDTQYF. Looking up the rest from reference TRBV28 and TRBJ2-3 gives the full variable domain: DVKVTQSSRYLVKRTGEKVFLECVQDMDHENMFWYRQDPGLGLRLIYFSYDVKMKEKGDIPEGYSVSREKKERFSLILESASTNQTSMYLCASSGLADRTDTQYFGPGTRLTVL.

This clone was counted a few times. The chain carries TRBV10-3 and TRBJ2-1; 8 nucleotides match TRBD2. The ends lost 0 bases at V and 4 bases at J; junction bases unmatched: 17. The CDR3 is 20 amino acids. The V gene's germline CDR1 is ENHRY and CDR2 SYGVKD. CDR3 nucleotide sequence: TGTGCCATCAGTGAGTCGGCGGGGAAGCGGGAGAGTGTGATTTACAATGAGCAGTTCTTC. Translation gives CAISESAGKRESVIYNEQFF.

This clone has more than one count but fewer than ten. The V call is TRBV28, the J call TRBJ2-1; 7 bases match TRBD1. This CDR3 has 15 amino acids. Germline-derived CDR1 and CDR2 are MDHEN and SYDVKM. The V gene end was trimmed by 6 bases and the J gene end by 3 bases; junction bases not matched to a gene: 8. CDR3 coding DNA: TGTGCCAGCAGACCACAGGGGAGAAGCTACAATGAGCAGTTCTTC. Translated: CASRPQGRSYNEQFF.

CDR3: CASRTDREGYGYTF. CDR3 bases: TGTGCCAGTAGAACCGACAGGGAGGGCTATGGCTACACCTTC. The chain is built from TRBV19 and TRBJ1-2; TRBD1 agrees at 7 bases. The ends lost 6 bases at V and 4 bases at J; junction bases unmatched: 8. This CDR3 is built from 14 residues. Germline values: CDR1 LNHDA, CDR2 SQIVND (reference sequence).

In its sample, this clone was seen a few times. The J gene is TRBJ2-3, the V gene TRBV11-3; D gene ambiguous. The germline V gene encodes CDR1 SGHNT and CDR2 YENEEA. V shed 5 bases and J shed 2 bases, with 17 bases lying between them. This CDR3 has 16 residues. The CDR3 here is CASSPNQKPNTDTQYF. The CDR3, as DNA: TGTGCCAGCAGCCCTAATCAAAAACCAAACACAGATACGCAGTATTTT.

The genes are TRBV28 and TRBJ1-1, with a weak D call TRBD1 (6 bases). The V gene's germline CDR1 is MDHEN and CDR2 SYDVKM. The length of the CDR3 is 20 residues. V was trimmed by 2 bases and J by 4 bases, leaving 29 bases between them. The CDR3 DNA reads as TGTGCCAGCAGTTTAGCCCGATGGTGGAGGGGACAAGACCGGGGCACTGAAGCTTTCTTT. It yields the protein CASSLARWWRGQDRGTEAFF.

V gene TRBV14 combines with J gene TRBJ2-7; D may be TRBD2 (5 bases). Per the germline V gene, CDR1 is SGHDN and CDR2 is FVKESK. The CDR3 contains 16 residues. The V end was cut by 4 bases, the J end by 2 bases, with 18 bases between. The CDR3 DNA reads as TGTGCCAGCAGCCCGGACCGCCGGCGGGTCCCCTACGAGCAGTACTTC. Translated: CASSPDRRRVPYEQYF.

The CDR3: CASMGRADTQYF. As DNA, the CDR3 is TGTGCCAGCATGGGGCGGGCAGATACGCAGTATTTT. The chain employs TRBV28 and TRBJ2-3; D is perhaps TRBD1 or TRBD2 (5 bases each). V was clipped by 7 bases and J by 4 bases, with 9 bases between them. This CDR3 region has 12 residues. Per germline, CDR1 MDHEN and CDR2 SYDVKM.

This rearrangement joins TRBV5-1 to TRBJ2-1; the D gene could be TRBD1 or TRBD2 (6 bases each). The CDR3 extends over 14 amino acids. Germline V lookup: CDR1 SGHRS, CDR2 YFSETQ. The ends were cut back, 2 bases at V and 7 bases at J, with 13 bases in the middle. Here the CDR3 reads CASSFGGLGNEQFF. The CDR3 nucleotides read TGCGCCAGCAGCTTTGGGGGGCTGGGGAATGAGCAGTTCTTC.

The J gene is TRBJ1-1, the V gene TRBV9, with D possibly being TRBD1 (6 bases). Trimming cost V 0 bases and J 3 bases, with 6 bases left between them. CDR3 length equals 13 residues. From germline, CDR1 is SGDLS and CDR2 YYNGEE. Written as DNA, the CDR3 is TGTGCCAGCAGCGTAGACAGGGACACTGAAGCTTTCTTT. Protein product: CASSVDRDTEAFF.

Only a few counts were recorded for this clone. The V and J genes are TRBV7-6 and TRBJ2-2; 14 bases map to TRBD2. In germline, CDR1 is SGHVS, CDR2 FNYEAQ. The CDR3 extends over 18 amino acids. The V and J ends lost 7 bases and 6 bases, in that order; junction bases with no gene match: 13. Here the CDR3 reads CASKRLAGGSWVPGELFF. In DNA form, the CDR3 reads TGTGCCAGCAAACGACTAGCGGGGGGGAGTTGGGTACCCGGGGAGCTGTTTTTT.

This rearrangement joins TRBV29-1 to TRBJ1-4; D might be TRBD1 (6 bases). Deletions cut 5 bases from V and 4 bases from J, with 11 bases between. CDR1 SQVTM and CDR2 ANQGSEA come from the germline V gene. The CDR3 has 13 amino acids. The CDR3 nucleotides read TGCAGCGTTCCCGGACAGCTTAATGAAAAACTGTTTTTT. Its protein is CSVPGQLNEKLFF.

The rearrangement links TRBV28 to TRBJ2-3; no reliable D call. The CDR3 length is 16 residues. Germline V lookup: CDR1 MDHEN, CDR2 SYDVKM. V was cut by 5 bases and J by 4 bases, with 19 bases left in between. The CDR3 DNA reads TGTGCCAGCAGTCCCCCACTTTCGACATTGGCAGATACGCAGTATTTT. It yields the protein CASSPPLSTLADTQYF.

The chain joins TRBV6-8 to TRBJ2-4; either TRBD1 or TRBD2 may fit D (5 bases each). Trimming removed 5 bases at V and 1 base at J, with 21 bases between. The CDR3 totals 18 residues. Germline V gene sequence: CDR1 MNHGY, CDR2 SAAAGT. The CDR3 spells CASSDRGTVALAKNIQYF. The CDR3 nucleotides read TGTGCCAGCAGTGATAGAGGGACCGTCGCGTTGGCCAAAAACATTCAGTACTTC.

This chain connects TRBV29-1 to TRBJ1-2; no firm D call. The V and J ends lost 0 bases and 3 bases respectively, with 8 bases between them. This CDR3 contains 13 residues. In germline, CDR1 is SQVTM, CDR2 ANQGSEA. CDR3 in DNA: TGCAGCGTTGAAGAGCCAGAGGACTATGGCTACACCTTC. Protein product: CSVEEPEDYGYTF.

This clone was seen only a few times. The genes are TRBV6-8 and TRBJ1-2; D is unclear. The V gene's germline CDR1 is MNHGY and CDR2 SAAAGT. The CDR3 runs 13 residues. The ends were cut back, 6 bases at V and 4 bases at J, with 12 bases in the middle. The CDR3: CASRAPAGYGYTF. The CDR3, as DNA: TGTGCCAGCAGGGCGCCGGCGGGCTATGGCTACACCTTC.

Ten or more counts support this clone. The chain combines TRBV6-8 with TRBJ2-7; no reliable D call. The CDR3 contains 13 residues. Germline V CDR1 and CDR2: MNHGY, SAAAGT. V was shortened by 4 bases and J by 2 bases, with 9 bases between the two germline ends. In nucleotides, the CDR3 is TGTGCCAGCAGTTGGGCGGCAGCCTACGAGCAGTACTTC. This sequence encodes CASSWAAAYEQYF.

This clone is labeled as medium-sized. The chain carries TRBV14 and TRBJ2-7, with D unresolved. The CDR3 runs 11 residues. The germline V gene has CDR1 SGHDN and CDR2 FVKESK. Between the trimmed V and J ends, which lost 4 bases and 6 bases, there was a span of 7 bases. The CDR3 sequence: CASSLGREQYF. In DNA form, the CDR3 reads TGTGCCAGCAGCCTTGGCCGCGAGCAGTACTTC.

This clone has only a few counts. The V gene is TRBV28, the J gene TRBJ2-7; TRBD2 matches 8 bases. The CDR3 extends over 15 amino acids. Germline V gives CDR1 MDHEN, CDR2 SYDVKM. V dropped 2 bases and J dropped 6; count of bases not matched to a gene: 9. The CDR3 is CASSLDVAGLGEQYF. CDR3 coding DNA: TGTGCCAGCAGTTTAGATGTAGCGGGACTAGGCGAGCAGTACTTC.

This sequence joins TRBV6-8 and TRBJ2-3, with 8 positions matching TRBD2. V lost 5 bases and J lost 1; bases outside the gene matches: 2. This CDR3 has 14 amino acids. Germline loops: CDR1 MNHGY, CDR2 SAAAGT. In DNA, the CDR3 is TGTGCCAGCAGTGACGGGGGGGGCACAGATACGCAGTATTTT. As protein: CASSDGGGTDTQYF.

This chain joins TRBV28 and TRBJ1-4; 9 nucleotides match TRBD1. Germline V lookup: CDR1 MDHEN, CDR2 SYDVKM. The CDR3 has 16 residues. The ends lost 1 base at V and 8 bases at J; junction bases unmatched: 8. CDR3 sequence reads: CASSLYPQGAEEKLFF. CDR3 DNA sequence: TGTGCCAGCAGTTTATACCCACAGGGGGCGGAGGAAAAACTGTTTTTT. The whole variable domain, remainder taken from reference TRBV28 and TRBJ1-4, is DVKVTQSSRYLVKRTGEKVFLECVQDMDHENMFWYRQDPGLGLRLIYFSYDVKMKEKGDIPEGYSVSREKKERFSLILESASTNQTSMYLCASSLYPQGAEEKLFFGSGTQLSVL.